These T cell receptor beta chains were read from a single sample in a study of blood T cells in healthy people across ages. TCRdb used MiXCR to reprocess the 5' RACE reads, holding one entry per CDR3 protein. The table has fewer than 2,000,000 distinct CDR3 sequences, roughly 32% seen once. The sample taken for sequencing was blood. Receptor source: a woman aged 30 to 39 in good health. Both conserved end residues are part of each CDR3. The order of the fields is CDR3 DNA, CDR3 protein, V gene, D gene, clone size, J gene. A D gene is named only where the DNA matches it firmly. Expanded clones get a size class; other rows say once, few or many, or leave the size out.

DNA: TGCAGTGCCCTGCCCATGAACACTGAAGCTTTCTTT
CDR3: CSALPMNTEAFF
V: TRBV20-1
D: NA
size: NA
J: TRBJ1-1

DNA: TGCAGTGCTAGGAAGGTGGGGGGGACCTACGAGCAGTACTTC
CDR3: CSARKVGGTYEQYF
V: TRBV20-1
D: TRBD2
size: few
J: TRBJ2-7

DNA: TGTGCCAGCTCACGACAGGAGTACAATGAGCAGTTCTTC
CDR3: CASSRQEYNEQFF
V: TRBV18
D: NA
size: NA
J: TRBJ2-1

DNA: TGTGCCAGCAGTATGGACAGGGGTGGCAATCAGCCCCAGCATTTT
CDR3: CASSMDRGGNQPQHF
V: TRBV12-3/TRBV12-4
D: TRBD1
size: NA
J: TRBJ1-5

DNA: TGTGCCAGCAGTTTATGGACCGGGGAGCTGTTTTTT
CDR3: CASSLWTGELFF
V: TRBV27
D: NA
size: NA
J: TRBJ2-2

DNA: TGTGCCAGCAGCTTAGTAGGGACTAGCGGGGGGGGTTATGAGCAGTTCTTC
CDR3: CASSLVGTSGGGYEQFF
V: TRBV7-2
D: TRBD2
size: many
J: TRBJ2-1

DNA: TGTGCCAGCAGCAAAGTGGGAAGTGGGGTCAATGTCTACGAGCAGTACTTC
CDR3: CASSKVGSGVNVYEQYF
V: TRBV21-1
D: NA
size: NA
J: TRBJ2-7

DNA: TGTGCCAGCAGTGATCGGGGGAACTATGGCTACACCTTC
CDR3: CASSDRGNYGYTF
V: TRBV6-1
D: NA
size: many
J: TRBJ1-2

DNA: TGCAGTGCTAGTCCGGTTCTGCGACAGGGGGCGAGGAAGACCCAAAACATTCAGTACTTC
CDR3: CSASPVLRQGARKTQNIQYF
V: TRBV20-1
D: TRBD1
size: NA
J: TRBJ2-4

DNA: TGCGCCAGCAGCCAATCAGGGGGGCTCGGGGCCAACGTCCTGACTTTC
CDR3: CASSQSGGLGANVLTF
V: TRBV4-1
D: NA
size: many
J: TRBJ2-6

DNA: TGTGCCAGCAGCAAACCAAGACTCGAGCAGTACTTC
CDR3: CASSKPRLEQYF
V: TRBV4-2
D: NA
size: NA
J: TRBJ2-7

DNA: TGTGCCAGCAGCCCTAATCCCGCCCGGACAGGTCGCAGTGGCTACACCTTC
CDR3: CASSPNPARTGRSGYTF
V: TRBV28
D: TRBD1
size: NA
J: TRBJ1-2

DNA: TGCAGTGCTAGAGTCTTAGATAGCAATCAGCCCCAGCATTTT
CDR3: CSARVLDSNQPQHF
V: TRBV20-1
D: NA
size: few
J: TRBJ1-5

DNA: TGTGCCAGCAATGGCGCCACAGGGCCCAATCAGCCCCAGCATTTT
CDR3: CASNGATGPNQPQHF
V: TRBV2
D: NA
size: NA
J: TRBJ1-5

DNA: TGCAGTGCTTCCACGACTAGCGACCCCTCCTACGAGCAGTACTTC
CDR3: CSASTTSDPSYEQYF
V: TRBV20-1
D: TRBD2
size: few
J: TRBJ2-7

DNA: TGTGCCAGCAGCTTAGTGGGTGATCAGCCCCAGCATTTT
CDR3: CASSLVGDQPQHF
V: TRBV5-1
D: NA
size: many
J: TRBJ1-5

DNA: TGTGCCAGCAGCCACGACAGGGGTAGAGGCACAGATACGCAGTATTTT
CDR3: CASSHDRGRGTDTQYF
V: TRBV28
D: TRBD1
size: NA
J: TRBJ2-3

DNA: TGTGCCAGCAGACATAGAACAGGAGGCTACGAGCAGTACTTC
CDR3: CASRHRTGGYEQYF
V: TRBV27
D: NA
size: NA
J: TRBJ2-7

DNA: TGTGCCAGCACGGACAGGGGGCAGGGTCAGCCCCAGCATTTT
CDR3: CASTDRGQGQPQHF
V: TRBV2
D: TRBD1
size: few
J: TRBJ1-5

DNA: TGCGCCAGCAGCCAAGATACCCGGCCGGGTCTTGAAGCTTTCTTT
CDR3: CASSQDTRPGLEAFF
V: TRBV4-1
D: NA
size: few
J: TRBJ1-1

DNA: TGTGCCACCAGCAGAGAGATGGCAGCGTACACAGATACGCAGTATTTT
CDR3: CATSREMAAYTDTQYF
V: TRBV15
D: NA
size: NA
J: TRBJ2-3

DNA: TGCGCCAGCAGCTTGGGACAGGAGGTGCAGTACTTC
CDR3: CASSLGQEVQYF
V: TRBV5-1
D: NA
size: NA
J: TRBJ2-7

DNA: TGTGCCTGGAGCAAGGTTACGAGTGGCGAGCAGTACTTC
CDR3: CAWSKVTSGEQYF
V: TRBV30
D: NA
size: NA
J: TRBJ2-7

DNA: TGTGCCAGCTCACTATCGGCGAGATATGAGCAGTTCTTC
CDR3: CASSLSARYEQFF
V: TRBV18
D: NA
size: NA
J: TRBJ2-1

DNA: TGTGCCAGCAGCTTGGGTGTCAGGGATGGCTACACCTTC
CDR3: CASSLGVRDGYTF
V: TRBV5-6
D: NA
size: many
J: TRBJ1-2

DNA: TGTGCCAGCAGGAGCAATAAACAGCGCATGGAGCCCCAGCATTTT
CDR3: CASRSNKQRMEPQHF
V: TRBV5-8
D: NA
size: many
J: TRBJ1-5

DNA: TGTGCCAGCAGTGAGGTTCAGGACAATAATCAGCCCCAGCATTTT
CDR3: CASSEVQDNNQPQHF
V: TRBV6-1
D: NA
size: many
J: TRBJ1-5

DNA: TGTGCCAGCAGCTCCCGGAGTGGCTACACCTTC
CDR3: CASSSRSGYTF
V: TRBV21-1
D: NA
size: many
J: TRBJ1-2

DNA: TGTGCCAGCAGCCAAAGGAGCCCTACATCTAACTATGGCTACACCTTC
CDR3: CASSQRSPTSNYGYTF
V: TRBV3-1
D: NA
size: NA
J: TRBJ1-2

DNA: TGTGCCAGCAGTGTTCAGGCGCCGGGGGCCAACGTCCTGACTTTC
CDR3: CASSVQAPGANVLTF
V: TRBV2
D: NA
size: NA
J: TRBJ2-6

DNA: TGTGCCAGCAGTTCTCATACAGGGCGCACTGAAGCTTTCTTT
CDR3: CASSSHTGRTEAFF
V: TRBV12-3/TRBV12-4
D: NA
size: NA
J: TRBJ1-1

DNA: TGTGCCAGCAGCCCCAACAGTGACACACAAGAGACCCAGTACTTC
CDR3: CASSPNSDTQETQYF
V: TRBV7-9
D: NA
size: few
J: TRBJ2-5

DNA: TGTGCCAGCTCACCTCTAGCGGGGCCAGAGCAGTTCTTC
CDR3: CASSPLAGPEQFF
V: TRBV18
D: TRBD2
size: NA
J: TRBJ2-1

DNA: TGTGCCAGCAGCCCGGTGACTAGTGGTGAGCAGTACTTC
CDR3: CASSPVTSGEQYF
V: TRBV3-1
D: NA
size: NA
J: TRBJ2-7

DNA: TGTGCCAAGTGGGGCCGCTCTGGGGCCAACGTCCTGACTTTC
CDR3: CAKWGRSGANVLTF
V: TRBV7-8
D: NA
size: NA
J: TRBJ2-6

DNA: TGTGCCAGCAACAGGGGTGAGGTGAATGGCTACACCTTC
CDR3: CASNRGEVNGYTF
V: TRBV6-6
D: TRBD1
size: NA
J: TRBJ1-2

DNA: TGTGCCAGCAGTTACCAATATGGTTACTACGAGCAGTACTTC
CDR3: CASSYQYGYYEQYF
V: TRBV6-6
D: NA
size: NA
J: TRBJ2-7

DNA: TGTGCCAGCAGTGACTCTAGCGGGGAGGCCAATGAGCAGTTCTTC
CDR3: CASSDSSGEANEQFF
V: TRBV6-4
D: TRBD2
size: NA
J: TRBJ2-1

DNA: TGTGCCAGCAGCTTATCCCCGACGGGGGGGGTGGGTGGCAATGAGCAGTTCTTC
CDR3: CASSLSPTGGVGGNEQFF
V: TRBV7-3
D: TRBD2
size: few
J: TRBJ2-1

DNA: TGTGCCAGCAGCTTGAACAGGGCTGGTAATCAGCCCCAGCATTTT
CDR3: CASSLNRAGNQPQHF
V: TRBV5-5
D: NA
size: NA
J: TRBJ1-5

DNA: TGCAGCGTTGAACAGACCAGCGATACGCAGTATTTT
CDR3: CSVEQTSDTQYF
V: TRBV29-1
D: NA
size: many
J: TRBJ2-3

DNA: TGCAGTGCTCTGCCGGGGGGCTCCTATAATTCACCCCTCCACTTT
CDR3: CSALPGGSYNSPLHF
V: TRBV20-1
D: NA
size: NA
J: TRBJ1-6

DNA: TGCGTCAGCAGCACCACGACAGACGGCTACACCTTC
CDR3: CVSSTTTDGYTF
V: TRBV5-1
D: NA
size: NA
J: TRBJ1-2

DNA: TGCAGCGCCCGGGGGGGAAGCGGTGGAGATACGCAGTATTTT
CDR3: CSARGGSGGDTQYF
V: TRBV20-1
D: TRBD2
size: many
J: TRBJ2-3

DNA: TGCAGTGCTAGAGACGAGGAAGCGGGGGGCTACGAGCAGTACTTC
CDR3: CSARDEEAGGYEQYF
V: TRBV20-1
D: TRBD2
size: few
J: TRBJ2-7